This is a list of T cell receptor beta chains from one sample in a study of yellow fever vaccine responses in identical twins. A single record per CDR3 protein comes from TCRdb applying MiXCR to the RT-PCR reads. The table shows under 25,000 distinct CDR3 sequences, with approximately 70% occurring only once. Sequencing used T cells from blood (PBMCs), unsorted or a sorted subset (not recorded which), obtained before or after yellow fever vaccination (not recorded which). The receptor source for this set is a woman aged 18-29 years who received the yellow fever vaccine. Both conserved end residues are part of each CDR3. The D gene is left open where the match is weak. Part of the rows lack a size; the others show once, few, many or a class for expanded clones.

DNA | CDR3 | J | size | V | D
TGTGCCAGCTCACCACCTGGGGGTGGCAAAAACATTCAGTACTTC | CASSPPGGGKNIQYF | TRBJ2-4 | . | TRBV18 | .
TGTGCCAGCAGCTTAGGAACCGGGACTAGCGGGGTGGAGACCCAGTACTTC | CASSLGTGTSGVETQYF | TRBJ2-5 | . | TRBV7-6 | TRBD2
TGCAGCGTCGCGCCCGGGACAGCGAACACTGAAGCTTTCTTT | CSVAPGTANTEAFF | TRBJ1-1 | . | TRBV29-1 | TRBD1
TGCAGTGCTAGAGATCGGCTAGCGGGGTGGGAGACCCAGTACTTC | CSARDRLAGWETQYF | TRBJ2-5 | . | TRBV20-1 | TRBD2
TGTGCCACCAGCAGTGGGGGCAGTAACACTGAAGCTTTCTTT | CATSSGGSNTEAFF | TRBJ1-1 | . | TRBV15 | .
TGTGCCAGCAGTGAATGGGACAGGCAAGAGACCCAGTACTTC | CASSEWDRQETQYF | TRBJ2-5 | . | TRBV2 | TRBD1
TGCCGCGTGACTTCACAGGGGACGATGAACACTGAAGCTTTCTTT | CRVTSQGTMNTEAFF | TRBJ1-1 | . | TRBV29-1 | TRBD1
TGCGCCAGCAGCCAAGATCAAAGGGGGCCTGAAGCTTTCTTT | CASSQDQRGPEAFF | TRBJ1-1 | . | TRBV4-1 | TRBD1
TGCGCCAGCAGCCTTGAATTAGCGGGGATTCTCCACGAGCAGTACTTC | CASSLELAGILHEQYF | TRBJ2-7 | few | TRBV4-1 | TRBD2
TGTGCCAGCAGCAACCTCCTGGGACAGTGGTCCGGGGAGCTGTTTTTT | CASSNLLGQWSGELFF | TRBJ2-2 | . | TRBV11-3 | TRBD1
TGTGCCAGCTCACCTGGGACAGAGAACACTGAAGCTTTCTTT | CASSPGTENTEAFF | TRBJ1-1 | . | TRBV18 | TRBD1